This TCR beta chain appears in the sequencing data of a study of blood T cell repertoires in COVID-19. Authors' data handling: Estimates of nucleated cell counts were drawn from the amplification of reference gene primers. TCRdb keeps only in-frame clones here, not all; method: immunoSEQ multiplex PCR. V, J and clone size derive from that table, while D and trimming were established from the DNA sequence. The sample records around 5,500 clones, roughly 90% being singletons. Germline V CDR1 and CDR2: SGHTA, FQGNSA. Trimming at V came to 5 bases and at J to 6 bases, leaving 5 bases not matched to a gene. The CDR3 extends over 14 amino acids.

This rearrangement joins TRBV7-2 to TRBJ1-5, with TRBD1 matching 9 bases. This receptor was obtained from a man in his fifties or sixties with acute or convalescent COVID-19. The sequencing sample was made of peripheral blood. The DNA of the CDR3 is TGTGCCAGCAGCACTACAGGGGGCCGTCAGCCCCAGCATTTT. It specifies CASSTTGGRQPQHF.